The clone carrying this TCR beta chain was detected ten times or more. The sample belongs to a study of T-cell reconstitution after alpha-beta-depleted transplantation in children. Germline V CDR1 and CDR2: MRHNA, SNTAGT. The CDR3 loop spans 16 amino acids. V was clipped by 5 bases and J by 2 bases; unmatched bases: 7. During its preparation, the TCRbeta library received unique molecular identifiers. Each CDR3 protein gets one entry after TCRdb re-called the PCR reads with MiXCR. There are 600,000 to 700,000 distinct CDR3 sequences in the sample; roughly 17% occur only once, and over 0.95% lies in the top ten.

The sequencing here drew on PBMCs from the stem cell graft donor, taken from the stem cell graft. The V and J genes are TRBV6-4 and TRBJ2-3; 10 nucleotides agree with TRBD2. The TCR sequence derives from a human donor who donated a stem cell graft to a child with acute myeloid leukemia. CDR3: CASSSLAGEPTDTQYF. Here the CDR3 DNA reads TGTGCCAGCAGTTCCCTAGCGGGGGAGCCCACAGATACGCAGTATTTT.